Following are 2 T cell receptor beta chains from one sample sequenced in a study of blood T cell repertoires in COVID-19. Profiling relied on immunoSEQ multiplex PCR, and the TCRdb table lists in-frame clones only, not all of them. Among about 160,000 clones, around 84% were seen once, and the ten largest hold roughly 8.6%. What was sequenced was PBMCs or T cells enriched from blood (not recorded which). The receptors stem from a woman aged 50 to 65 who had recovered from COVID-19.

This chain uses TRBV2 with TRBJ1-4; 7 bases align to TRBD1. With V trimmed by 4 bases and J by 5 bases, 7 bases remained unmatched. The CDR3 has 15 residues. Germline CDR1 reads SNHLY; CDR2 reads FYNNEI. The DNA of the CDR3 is TGTGCCAGCAGTGGAACAGGGGTCCCAAATGAAAAACTGTTTTTT. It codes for CASSGTGVPNEKLFF.

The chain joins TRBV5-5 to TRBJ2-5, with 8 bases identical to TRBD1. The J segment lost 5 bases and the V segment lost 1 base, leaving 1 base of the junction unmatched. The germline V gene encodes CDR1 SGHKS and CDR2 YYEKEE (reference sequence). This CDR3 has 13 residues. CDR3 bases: TGTGCCAGCAGCTTGACAGGGGGGGAGACCCAGTACTTC. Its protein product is CASSLTGGETQYF.